These 8 T cell receptor beta chains were sequenced from one sample in a study of response to subunit inactivated influenza vaccine (dated by TCRdb to 2017 to 2018). Library generation was performed with RT-PCR. These reads were obtained on an Illumina HiSeq 2500. TCRdb's own reprocessing of the public reads used fastp at Q25 and MiXCR and kept productive beta chains. Each entry merges the rows of one CDR3 protein and shows their most common DNA and genes. This sample gives some 190,000 distinct CDR3 sequences in total; around 14% of them show up just once. Roughly 26% of the sample rests with the top ten. This sample comprised CD8+ T cells sorted from PBMCs, obtained more than 4 days after vaccination. The receptors were sampled from a man aged 50 to 60 who received an inactivated influenza vaccine. Donor details come from another sample of the same person, matched by shared clones.

This clonotype was counted at least ten times. The genes are TRBV10-3 and TRBJ2-5, with D uncertain. V lost 2 bases, J lost 5 bases, and 9 bases lay in between. There are 13 residues in the CDR3. Germline V gene data show CDR1 as ENHRY and CDR2 as SYGVKD. The CDR3 here is CAISETDWETQYF. In nucleotides, the CDR3 is TGTGCCATCAGTGAGACAGATTGGGAGACCCAGTACTTC.

This sequence joins TRBV11-2 and TRBJ2-5; D is unclear. CDR1 SGHAT and CDR2 FQNNGV come from the germline V gene. V gave up 4 bases and J gave up 4 bases, with 10 bases separating them. This CDR3 comprises 13 residues. CDR3 in amino acids: CASSSRTTETQYF. Here the CDR3 DNA reads TGTGCCAGCAGCTCACGGACCACAGAGACCCAGTACTTC. Based on the CDR3 plus reference TRBV11-2 and TRBJ2-5, the full variable domain is EAGVAQSPRYKIIEKRQSVAFWCNPISGHATLYWYQQILGQGPKLLIQFQNNGVVDDSQLPKDRFSAERLKGVDSTLKIQPAKLEDSAVYLCASSSRTTETQYFGPGTRLLVL.

This clonotype was recorded at least ten times. The gene calls are TRBV6-5 and TRBJ2-3, with D tentatively TRBD2 (7 bases). This CDR3 spans 17 amino acids. The V and J ends lost 0 bases and 1 base respectively, with 14 bases between them. Germline CDR1 and CDR2: MNHEY and SVGAGI. CDR3 protein: CASSYSGAGDRTDTQYF. CDR3 nucleotide sequence: TGTGCCAGCAGTTACTCGGGGGCGGGGGACCGCACAGATACGCAGTATTTT.

This clonotype was observed a handful of times. This chain joins TRBV19 and TRBJ2-2, with D tentatively TRBD1 (5 bases). V was cut by 6 bases and J by 5 bases, with 16 bases left in between. Germline V gene lookup returns CDR1 LNHDA and CDR2 SQIVND (reference sequence). This CDR3 spans 15 amino acids. CDR3 DNA sequence: TGTGCCAGTAGCTCAGGGCCGCTGGTGACCGGGGAGCTGTTTTTT. Its protein product is CASSSGPLVTGELFF.

In its sample, this clonotype was seen many times. V is TRBV19 and J is TRBJ2-1; D gene unclear. The CDR3 contains 13 residues. V was pared by 9 bases and J by 4 bases, with 13 bases between. Germline CDR1 LNHDA, CDR2 SQIVND (reference sequence). In DNA form, the CDR3 reads TGTGCCAGCAGCTTAGATTCTTACAATGAGCAGTTCTTC. Its protein is CASSLDSYNEQFF. The full variable domain, its missing parts supplied by reference TRBV19 and TRBJ2-1, is DGGITQSPKYLFRKEGQNVTLSCEQNLNHDAMYWYRQDPGQGLRLIYYSQIVNDFQKGDIAEGYSVSREKKESFPLTVTSAQKNPTAFYLCASSLDSYNEQFFGPGTRLTVL.

The gene calls are TRBV11-2 and TRBJ2-5, with D hard to call. Trimming took 2 bases from V and 3 from J, leaving 16 bases between them. This CDR3 is 16 amino acids long. The germline CDR1 and CDR2 sequences are SGHAT and FQNNGV. CDR3: CASSLLTDLYKETQYF. The CDR3 coding sequence is TGTGCCAGCAGCTTACTTACGGACCTTTACAAAGAGACCCAGTACTTC.

This clonotype was detected ten times or more. The chain joins TRBV5-1 to TRBJ2-7; 12 bases fit TRBD1. Per germline, CDR1 SGHRS and CDR2 YFSETQ. Trimming at V came to 3 bases and at J to 5 bases, leaving 3 bases not matched to a gene. This CDR3 is built from 14 residues. CDR3 sequence reads: CASSWGQGADEQYF. Written as DNA, the CDR3 is TGCGCCAGCAGCTGGGGACAGGGGGCGGACGAGCAGTACTTC.

Many counts were recorded for this clonotype. The genes are TRBV4-3 and TRBJ2-3, with D possibly TRBD1 on 5 matching bases. V was shortened by 1 base and J by 2 bases, with 10 bases between the two germline ends. Germline CDR1 reads LGHNA; CDR2 reads YSLEER. The CDR3 extends over 15 amino acids. The CDR3 bases are TGCGCCAGCAGCCAAGTTGGGGCAGCCACAGATACGCAGTATTTT. It specifies CASSQVGAATDTQYF.